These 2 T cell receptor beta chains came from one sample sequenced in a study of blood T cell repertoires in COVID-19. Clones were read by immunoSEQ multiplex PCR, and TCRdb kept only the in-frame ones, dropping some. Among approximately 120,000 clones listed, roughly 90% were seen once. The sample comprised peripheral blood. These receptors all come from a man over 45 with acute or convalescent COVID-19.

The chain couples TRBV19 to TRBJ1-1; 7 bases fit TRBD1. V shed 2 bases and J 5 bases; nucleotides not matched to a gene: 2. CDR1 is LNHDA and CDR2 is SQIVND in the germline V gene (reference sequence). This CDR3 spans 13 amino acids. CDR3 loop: CASSIRGRTEAFF. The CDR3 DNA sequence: TGTGCCAGTAGTATAAGGGGGCGGACTGAAGCTTTCTTT.

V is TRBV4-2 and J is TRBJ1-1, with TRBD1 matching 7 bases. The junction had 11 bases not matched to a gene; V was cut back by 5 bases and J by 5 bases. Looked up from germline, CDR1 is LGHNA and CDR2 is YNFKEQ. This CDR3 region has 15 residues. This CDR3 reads CASSRSGQVGTEAFF. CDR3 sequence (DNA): TGTGCCAGCAGCAGATCTGGACAGGTCGGGACTGAAGCTTTCTTT.